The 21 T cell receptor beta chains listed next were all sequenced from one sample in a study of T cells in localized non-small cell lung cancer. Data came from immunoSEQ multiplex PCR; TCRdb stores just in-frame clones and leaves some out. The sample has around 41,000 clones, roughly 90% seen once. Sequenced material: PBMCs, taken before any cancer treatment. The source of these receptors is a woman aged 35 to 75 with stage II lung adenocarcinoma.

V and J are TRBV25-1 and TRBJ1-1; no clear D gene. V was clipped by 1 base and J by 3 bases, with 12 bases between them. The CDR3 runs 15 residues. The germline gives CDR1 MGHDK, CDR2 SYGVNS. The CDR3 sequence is CASSEFVGPHTEAFF. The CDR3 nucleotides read TGTGCCAGCAGTGAATTTGTAGGCCCCCACACTGAAGCTTTCTTT.

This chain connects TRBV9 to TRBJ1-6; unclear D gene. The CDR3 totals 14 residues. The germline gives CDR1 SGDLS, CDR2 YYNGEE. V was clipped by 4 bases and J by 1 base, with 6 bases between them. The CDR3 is CASSSGSYNSPLHF. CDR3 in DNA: TGTGCCAGCAGCTCGGGGTCCTATAATTCACCCCTCCACTTT.

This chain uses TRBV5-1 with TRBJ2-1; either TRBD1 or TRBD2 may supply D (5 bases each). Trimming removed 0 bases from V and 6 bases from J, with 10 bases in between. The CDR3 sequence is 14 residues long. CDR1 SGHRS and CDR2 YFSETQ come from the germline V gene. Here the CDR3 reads CASSLEGTFNEQFF. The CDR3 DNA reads TGCGCCAGCAGCTTGGAAGGGACCTTCAATGAGCAGTTCTTC. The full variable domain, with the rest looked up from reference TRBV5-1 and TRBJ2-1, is KAGVTQTPRYLIKTRGQQVTLSCSPISGHRSVSWYQQTPGQGLQFLFEYFSETQRNKGNFPGRFSGRQFSNSRSEMNVSTLELGDSALYLCASSLEGTFNEQFFGPGTRLTVL.

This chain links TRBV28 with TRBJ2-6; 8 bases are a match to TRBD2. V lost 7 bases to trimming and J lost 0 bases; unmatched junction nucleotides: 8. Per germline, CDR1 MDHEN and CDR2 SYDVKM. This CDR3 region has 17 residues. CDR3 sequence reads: CASIPGGDNSGANVLTF. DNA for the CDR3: TGTGCCAGCATCCCCGGGGGGGACAACTCTGGGGCCAACGTCCTGACTTTC.

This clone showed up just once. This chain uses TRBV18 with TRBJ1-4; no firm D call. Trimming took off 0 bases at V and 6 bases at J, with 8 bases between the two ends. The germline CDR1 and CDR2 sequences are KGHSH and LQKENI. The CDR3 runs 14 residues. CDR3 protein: CASSPPGRDEKLFF. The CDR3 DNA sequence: TGTGCCAGCTCACCACCTGGGCGCGATGAAAAACTGTTTTTT.

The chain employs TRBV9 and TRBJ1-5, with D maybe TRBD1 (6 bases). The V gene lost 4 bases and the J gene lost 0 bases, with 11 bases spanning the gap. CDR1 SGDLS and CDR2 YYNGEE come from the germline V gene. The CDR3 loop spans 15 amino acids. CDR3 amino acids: CASSPGDYSNQPQHF. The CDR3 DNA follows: TGTGCCAGCAGCCCAGGGGATTATAGCAATCAGCCCCAGCATTTT.

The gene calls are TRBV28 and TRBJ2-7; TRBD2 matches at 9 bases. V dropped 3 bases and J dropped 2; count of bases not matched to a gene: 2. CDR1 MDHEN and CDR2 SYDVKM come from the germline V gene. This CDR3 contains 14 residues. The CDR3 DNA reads TGTGCCAGCAGTTTTGCGGGAGGGACCTACGAGCAGTACTTC. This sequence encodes CASSFAGGTYEQYF.

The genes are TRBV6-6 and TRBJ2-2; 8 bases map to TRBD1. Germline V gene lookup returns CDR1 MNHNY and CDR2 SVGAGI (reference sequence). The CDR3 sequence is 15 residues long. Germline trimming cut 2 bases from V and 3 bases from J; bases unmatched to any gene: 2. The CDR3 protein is CASSYAGGDTGELFF. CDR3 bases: TGTGCCAGCAGTTACGCAGGGGGCGACACCGGGGAGCTGTTTTTT.

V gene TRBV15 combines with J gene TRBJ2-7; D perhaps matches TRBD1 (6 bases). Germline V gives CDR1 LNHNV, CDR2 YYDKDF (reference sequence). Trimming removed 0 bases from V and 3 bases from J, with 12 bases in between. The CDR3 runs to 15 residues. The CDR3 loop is CATSREYETGYEQYF. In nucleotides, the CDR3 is TGTGCCACCAGCAGAGAATATGAGACAGGCTACGAGCAGTACTTC.

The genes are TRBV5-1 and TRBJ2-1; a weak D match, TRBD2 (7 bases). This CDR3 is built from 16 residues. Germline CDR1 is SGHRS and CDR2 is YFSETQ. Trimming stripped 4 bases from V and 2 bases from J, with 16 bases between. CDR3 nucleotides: TGCGCCAGCAGCCCCCTGGGGGGGCCCCCCTACAATGAGCAGTTCTTC. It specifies CASSPLGGPPYNEQFF.

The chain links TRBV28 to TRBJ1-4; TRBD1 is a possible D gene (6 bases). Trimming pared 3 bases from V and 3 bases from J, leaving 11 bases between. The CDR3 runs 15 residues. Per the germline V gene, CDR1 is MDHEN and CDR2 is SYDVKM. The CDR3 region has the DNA TGTGCCAGCAGTTTGCTACAGGGTCCTAATGAAAAACTGTTTTTT. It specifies CASSLLQGPNEKLFF.

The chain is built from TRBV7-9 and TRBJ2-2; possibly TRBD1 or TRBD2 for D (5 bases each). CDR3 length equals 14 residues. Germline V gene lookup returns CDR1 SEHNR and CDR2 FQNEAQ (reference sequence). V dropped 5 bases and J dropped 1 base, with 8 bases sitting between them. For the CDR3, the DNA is TGTGCCAGCAGCCGGGACGGGAACACCGGGGAGCTGTTTTTT. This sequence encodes CASSRDGNTGELFF.

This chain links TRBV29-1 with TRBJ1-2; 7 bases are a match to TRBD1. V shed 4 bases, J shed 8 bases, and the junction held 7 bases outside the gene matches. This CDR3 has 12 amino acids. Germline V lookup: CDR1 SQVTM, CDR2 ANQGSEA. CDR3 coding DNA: TGCAGCGTTGCCTACAGGGGAGAAGGCTACACCTTC. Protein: CSVAYRGEGYTF.

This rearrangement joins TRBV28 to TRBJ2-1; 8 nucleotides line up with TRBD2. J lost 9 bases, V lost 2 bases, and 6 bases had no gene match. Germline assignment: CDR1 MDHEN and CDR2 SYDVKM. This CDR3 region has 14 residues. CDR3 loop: CASSLREGRCEQFF. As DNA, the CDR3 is TGTGCCAGCAGTTTACGGGAGGGCCGCTGTGAGCAGTTCTTC.

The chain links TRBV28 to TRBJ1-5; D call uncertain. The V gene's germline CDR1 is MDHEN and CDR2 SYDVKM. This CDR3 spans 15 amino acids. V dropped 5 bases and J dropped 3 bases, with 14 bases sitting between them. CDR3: CASSPLGGTNQPQHF. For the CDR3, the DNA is TGTGCCAGCAGTCCCCTAGGAGGTACCAATCAGCCCCAGCATTTT.

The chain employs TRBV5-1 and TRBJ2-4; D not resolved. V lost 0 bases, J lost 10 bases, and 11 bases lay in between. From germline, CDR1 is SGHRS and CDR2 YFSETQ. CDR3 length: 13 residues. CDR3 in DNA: TGCGCCAGCAGCTTGGTCTCGTTGGGGATTCAGTACTTC. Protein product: CASSLVSLGIQYF.

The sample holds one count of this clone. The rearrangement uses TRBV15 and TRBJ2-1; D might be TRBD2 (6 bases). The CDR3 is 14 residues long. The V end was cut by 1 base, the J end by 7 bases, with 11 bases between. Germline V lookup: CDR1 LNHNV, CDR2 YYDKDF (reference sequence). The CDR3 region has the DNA TGTGCCACCAGCAGAGGGGGGGAGCGAAATGAGCAGTTCTTC. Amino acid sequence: CATSRGGERNEQFF. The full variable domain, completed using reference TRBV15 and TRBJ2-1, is DAMVIQNPRYQVTQFGKPVTLSCSQTLNHNVMYWYQQKSSQAPKLLFHYYDKDFNNEADTPDNFQSRRPNTSFCFLDIRSPGLGDTAMYLCATSRGGERNEQFFGPGTRLTVL.

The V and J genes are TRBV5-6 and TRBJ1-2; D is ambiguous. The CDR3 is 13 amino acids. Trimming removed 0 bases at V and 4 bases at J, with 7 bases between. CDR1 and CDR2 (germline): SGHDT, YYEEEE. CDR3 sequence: CASSLGAVYGYTF. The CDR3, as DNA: TGTGCCAGCAGCTTGGGGGCAGTCTATGGCTACACCTTC.

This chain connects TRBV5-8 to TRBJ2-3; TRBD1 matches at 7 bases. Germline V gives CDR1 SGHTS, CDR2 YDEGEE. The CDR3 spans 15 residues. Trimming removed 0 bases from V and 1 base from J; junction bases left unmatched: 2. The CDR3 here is CASSLGQGGTDTQYF. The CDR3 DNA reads TGTGCCAGCAGCTTGGGACAGGGAGGCACAGATACGCAGTATTTT.

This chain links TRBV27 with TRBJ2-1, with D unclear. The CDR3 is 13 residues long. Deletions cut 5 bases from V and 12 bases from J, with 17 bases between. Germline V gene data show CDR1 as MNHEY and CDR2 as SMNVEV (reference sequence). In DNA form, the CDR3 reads TGTGCCAGCAGTCCCCCCCCTCGGACCGTGCAGTTCTTC. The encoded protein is CASSPPPRTVQFF.

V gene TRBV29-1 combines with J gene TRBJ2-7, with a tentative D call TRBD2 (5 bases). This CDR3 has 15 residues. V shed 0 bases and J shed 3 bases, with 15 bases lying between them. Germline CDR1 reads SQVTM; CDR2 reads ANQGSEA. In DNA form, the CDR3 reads TGCAGCGTTGAAGATCCCCGCGGGTCCATCTACGAGCAGTACTTC. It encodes CSVEDPRGSIYEQYF.